A single sample is the source of the 22 T cell receptor beta chains below, sequenced in a study of blood T cell repertoires in COVID-19. This table comes from immunoSEQ multiplex PCR, and its TCRdb copy is limited to in-frame clones, with some not included. The sample records 100,000 or so clones, around 81% being singletons. Sequencing was done on a sample of peripheral blood. All receptors derive from an elderly man with acute or convalescent COVID-19.

This rearrangement joins TRBV7-8 to TRBJ2-3; 8 nucleotides match TRBD2. Germline CDR1 is SGHVS and CDR2 is FQNEAQ. This CDR3 spans 13 amino acids. Trimming took 3 bases from V and 5 from J; bases not matched to a gene: 1. In DNA form, the CDR3 reads TGTGCCAGCAGCTTTCGGGGGGGAGATACGCAGTATTTT. The encoded protein is CASSFRGGDTQYF. Together with reference TRBV7-8 and TRBJ2-3, the CDR3 gives the full variable domain: GAGVSQSPRYKVAKRGQDVALRCDPISGHVSLFWYQQALGQGPEFLTYFQNEAQLDKSGLPSDRFFAERPEGSVSTLKIQRTQQEDSAVYLCASSFRGGDTQYFGPGTRLTVL.

This clone was recorded a few times. J is TRBJ2-1 and V is TRBV13; 7 bases align to TRBD2. Per germline, CDR1 PRHDT and CDR2 FYEKMQ (reference sequence). This CDR3 contains 17 residues. The V segment lost 5 bases and the J segment 1 base; nucleotides outside the gene matches: 11. The CDR3 DNA sequence: TGTGCCAGCAGCGATAAGGGAGGGTATGGGTCCTACAATGAGCAGTTCTTC. This gives the protein CASSDKGGYGSYNEQFF.

The J gene is TRBJ2-5, the V gene TRBV6-6; 10 positions match TRBD1. The CDR3 contains 15 residues. Looked up from germline, CDR1 is MNHNY and CDR2 is SVGAGI (reference sequence). Unmatched junction bases numbered 3, after V lost 5 bases and J lost 0 bases. CDR3 in DNA: TGTGCCAGCAGTCGGACAGGGGGGGACCAAGAGACCCAGTACTTC. Amino acid sequence: CASSRTGGDQETQYF.

Only one count was recorded for this clone. The rearrangement links TRBV19 to TRBJ2-7; D unclear. The germline V gene has CDR1 LNHDA and CDR2 SQIVND (reference sequence). Trimming pared 2 bases from V and 2 bases from J, leaving 13 bases between. The CDR3 length is 15 residues. In DNA form, the CDR3 reads TGTGCCAGTAGTATAAATAATGCAGGAACCTACGAGCAGTACTTC. This sequence encodes CASSINNAGTYEQYF.

CDR3 loop: CAWSVSSGNTIYF. In DNA, the CDR3 is TGTGCCTGGAGTGTGAGCTCTGGAAACACCATATATTTT. The chain carries TRBV30 and TRBJ1-3; D is unresolved. Germline-derived CDR1 and CDR2 are GTSNPN and SVGIG (reference sequence). The CDR3 spans 13 residues. Deletions cut 0 bases from V and 0 bases from J, with 3 bases between.

V is TRBV6-5 and J is TRBJ1-3; a possible D gene is TRBD1 (5 bases). V was trimmed by 5 bases and J by 0 bases, leaving 8 bases between them. Germline V gene lookup returns CDR1 MNHEY and CDR2 SVGAGI. The CDR3 is 14 residues long. CDR3 DNA sequence: TGTGCCAGCAGTACAGGTCTCTCTGGAAACACCATATATTTT. This gives the protein CASSTGLSGNTIYF.

This clone was found a few times. V usage is TRBV16 and J usage is TRBJ1-5; D not certain. This CDR3 has 14 amino acids. CDR1 is KGHSY, CDR2 FQNENV, per germline. V dropped 2 bases and J dropped 6 bases, with 11 bases sitting between them. The CDR3 DNA is TGTGCCAGCAGCCAAGGAAGTTCTAGTCAGCCCCAGCATTTT. This gives the protein CASSQGSSSQPQHF.

The chain uses TRBV28 and TRBJ1-4; 7 bases map to TRBD1. With 5 bases clipped from V and 6 bases from J, the junction kept 9 bases outside the gene matches. This CDR3 is built from 15 residues. The V gene's germline CDR1 is MDHEN and CDR2 SYDVKM. Here the CDR3 DNA reads TGTGCCAGCAGTAAGCCGGGGACAGCTCATGAAAAACTGTTTTTT. This sequence encodes CASSKPGTAHEKLFF. The full variable domain, rest sourced from reference TRBV28 and TRBJ1-4, is DVKVTQSSRYLVKRTGEKVFLECVQDMDHENMFWYRQDPGLGLRLIYFSYDVKMKEKGDIPEGYSVSREKKERFSLILESASTNQTSMYLCASSKPGTAHEKLFFGSGTQLSVL.

In its sample, this clone was seen once. The V and J genes are TRBV19 and TRBJ2-3, with 15 bases aligning to TRBD2. Germline CDR1 reads LNHDA; CDR2 reads SQIVND (reference sequence). V was pared by 5 bases and J by 10 bases, with 4 bases of the junction left unmatched. CDR3 length: 14 residues. The CDR3 DNA sequence: TGTGCCAGTAGTCTGGGACTAGCGGGAGGAGCGCAGTATTTT. It codes for CASSLGLAGGAQYF.

The chain links TRBV5-1 to TRBJ1-2, with 11 positions matching TRBD1. The CDR3 is 16 amino acids. V gave up 0 bases and J gave up 8 bases; unmatched junction bases: 9. The germline gives CDR1 SGHRS, CDR2 YFSETQ. DNA of the CDR3: TGCGCCAGCAGCTTGGCGGACAGGGGGCGAATTGGAGGCTACACCTTC. Translating it yields CASSLADRGRIGGYTF.

The chain carries TRBV6-1 and TRBJ1-2, with D possibly being TRBD1 (5 bases). The germline V gene has CDR1 MNHNS and CDR2 SASEGT. The CDR3 contains 15 residues. V was pared by 2 bases and J by 4 bases, with 14 bases between. CDR3 sequence (DNA): TGTGCCAGCAGTGAACAGGGTAACACCATCTATGGCTACACCTTC. Its protein product is CASSEQGNTIYGYTF.

CDR3 coding DNA: TGTGCCAGCTCACCGGACAGTAGCGAGCAGTACTTC. It specifies CASSPDSSEQYF. The chain has TRBV18 and TRBJ2-7; D perhaps matches TRBD1 (6 bases). The V end was cut by 3 bases, the J end by 6 bases, with 9 bases between. Germline CDR1 reads KGHSH; CDR2 reads LQKENI. CDR3 size: 12 residues.

This rearrangement joins TRBV30 to TRBJ1-1; 7 nucleotides align to TRBD1. Germline V gives CDR1 GTSNPN, CDR2 SVGIG (reference sequence). Trimming cost V 8 bases and J 4 bases; bases outside gene matches: 7. This CDR3 is built from 12 residues. The CDR3 here is CAGNRGGTEAFF. The CDR3 region has the DNA TGTGCCGGGAACAGGGGAGGCACTGAAGCTTTCTTT.

The chain has TRBV5-1 and TRBJ1-2; D unresolved. The CDR3 is made up of 15 amino acids. With 0 bases removed from V and 3 bases from J, the gap between germline ends came to 12 bases. Per the germline V gene, CDR1 is SGHRS and CDR2 is YFSETQ. The CDR3 protein is CASSLGNSRHYGYTF. CDR3 nucleotide sequence: TGCGCCAGCAGCTTGGGCAACTCCAGGCACTATGGCTACACCTTC.

The chain has TRBV7-9 and TRBJ2-1; 10 bases are shared with TRBD2. This CDR3 region has 17 residues. Germline V gene sequence: CDR1 SEHNR, CDR2 FQNEAQ (reference sequence). V lost 4 bases and J lost 4; bases outside the gene matches: 10. The CDR3 protein is CASSSSAGGPSYNEQFF. In DNA, the CDR3 is TGTGCCAGCAGCTCCTCAGCGGGAGGGCCGTCTTACAATGAGCAGTTCTTC.

V usage is TRBV7-9 and J usage is TRBJ2-2, with a weak D call TRBD2 (5 bases). With 1 base removed from V and 3 bases from J, the gap between germline ends came to 6 bases. The CDR3 contains 14 residues. Germline V gene lookup returns CDR1 SEHNR and CDR2 FQNEAQ (reference sequence). CDR3 loop: CASSLGGYTGELFF. In DNA form, the CDR3 reads TGTGCCAGCAGCTTAGGAGGGTACACCGGGGAGCTGTTTTTT. The full variable domain, in which reference TRBV7-9 and TRBJ2-2 provide the parts outside the CDR3, is DTGVSQNPRHKITKRGQNVTFRCDPISEHNRLYWYRQTLGQGPEFLTYFQNEAQLEKSRLLSDRFSAERPKGSFSTLEIQRTEQGDSAMYLCASSLGGYTGELFFGEGSRLTVL.

The chain couples TRBV10-3 to TRBJ2-3; D is unclear. With 6 bases removed from V and 0 bases from J, the gap between germline ends came to 16 bases. The CDR3 runs 16 residues. Germline lookup yields CDR1 ENHRY and CDR2 SYGVKD. CDR3 in amino acids: CAISLLGLPSTDTQYF. As DNA, the CDR3 is TGTGCCATCAGCTTGTTGGGCCTGCCTAGCACAGATACGCAGTATTTT.

The sample holds a few counts of this clone. This CDR3 reads CASSSRTGAGNTIYF. Here the CDR3 DNA reads TGTGCCAGCAGCTCCCGGACAGGGGCTGGAAACACCATATATTTT. This chain connects TRBV7-2 to TRBJ1-3; 9 bases agree with TRBD1. Losses at the gene ends were 4 bases for V and 2 bases for J; bases not matched to a gene: 3. Germline CDR1 is SGHTA and CDR2 is FQGNSA. The CDR3 contains 15 residues.

The chain uses TRBV19 and TRBJ1-1, with 7 bases fitting TRBD1. The J segment lost 1 base and the V segment lost 5 bases, leaving 7 bases of the junction unmatched. CDR1 and CDR2 from the germline V gene are LNHDA and SQIVND (reference sequence). The CDR3 extends over 15 amino acids. The DNA of the CDR3 is TGTGCCAGTAGTTACCGGGGACAGCCGAACACTGAAGCTTTCTTT. Protein sequence: CASSYRGQPNTEAFF.

The chain couples TRBV11-3 to TRBJ2-1; TRBD1 agrees at 9 bases. The V gene's germline CDR1 is SGHNT and CDR2 YENEEA. The CDR3 has 16 residues. The J segment lost 7 bases and the V segment lost 0 bases, leaving 7 bases of the junction unmatched. The CDR3 spells CASSLEGGQGRNEQFF. DNA of the CDR3: TGTGCCAGCAGCTTAGAGGGGGGACAGGGAAGGAATGAGCAGTTCTTC.

The chain links TRBV19 to TRBJ1-1; tentatively, D is TRBD1 (6 bases). From germline, CDR1 is LNHDA and CDR2 SQIVND (reference sequence). V was clipped by 4 bases and J by 0 bases, with 12 bases between them. The CDR3 loop spans 15 amino acids. The CDR3 DNA follows: TGTGCCAGTAGTAGGGGAGGGGGACTGAACACTGAAGCTTTCTTT. It yields the protein CASSRGGGLNTEAFF.

The chain employs TRBV7-2 and TRBJ2-7; possibly TRBD1 for D (6 bases). Germline values: CDR1 SGHTA, CDR2 FQGNSA. CDR3 length: 15 amino acids. The V gene lost 5 bases and the J gene lost 1 base, with 15 bases spanning the gap. The DNA of the CDR3 is TGTGCCAGCAGCCTATCCGGGACACGGTCCTACGAGCAGTACTTC. It codes for CASSLSGTRSYEQYF.